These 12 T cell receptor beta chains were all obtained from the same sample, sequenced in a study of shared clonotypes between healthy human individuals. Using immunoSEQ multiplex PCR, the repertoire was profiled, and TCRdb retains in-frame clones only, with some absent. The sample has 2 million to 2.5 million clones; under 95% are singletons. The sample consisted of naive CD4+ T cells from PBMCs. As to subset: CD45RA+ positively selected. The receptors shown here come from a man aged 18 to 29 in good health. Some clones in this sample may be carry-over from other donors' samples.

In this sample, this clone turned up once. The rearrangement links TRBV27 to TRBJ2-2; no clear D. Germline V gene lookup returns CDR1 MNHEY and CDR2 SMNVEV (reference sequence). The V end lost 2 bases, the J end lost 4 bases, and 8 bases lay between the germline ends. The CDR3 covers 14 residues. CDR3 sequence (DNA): TGTGCCAGCAGTTTACGTCCGCGCACCGGGGAGCTGTTTTTT. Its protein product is CASSLRPRTGELFF.

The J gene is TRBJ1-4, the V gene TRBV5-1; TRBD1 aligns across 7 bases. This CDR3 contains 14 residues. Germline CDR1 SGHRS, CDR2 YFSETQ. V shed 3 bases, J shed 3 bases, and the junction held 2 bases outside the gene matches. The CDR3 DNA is TGCGCCAGCAGCTCGGGACAGTCTAATGAAAAACTGTTTTTT. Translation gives CASSSGQSNEKLFF.

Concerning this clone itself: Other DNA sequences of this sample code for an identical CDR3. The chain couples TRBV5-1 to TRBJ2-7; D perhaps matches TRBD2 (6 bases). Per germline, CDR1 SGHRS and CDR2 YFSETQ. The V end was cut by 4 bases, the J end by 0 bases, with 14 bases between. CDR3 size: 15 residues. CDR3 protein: CASSLGLASSYEQYF. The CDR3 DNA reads TGCGCCAGCAGCCTCGGGCTAGCGAGCTCCTACGAGCAGTACTTC.

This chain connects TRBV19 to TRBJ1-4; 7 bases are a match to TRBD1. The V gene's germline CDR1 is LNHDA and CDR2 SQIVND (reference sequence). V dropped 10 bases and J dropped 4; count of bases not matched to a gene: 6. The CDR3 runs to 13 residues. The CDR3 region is CATQGQYNEKLFF. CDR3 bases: TGTGCCACACAGGGACAGTATAATGAAAAACTGTTTTTT.

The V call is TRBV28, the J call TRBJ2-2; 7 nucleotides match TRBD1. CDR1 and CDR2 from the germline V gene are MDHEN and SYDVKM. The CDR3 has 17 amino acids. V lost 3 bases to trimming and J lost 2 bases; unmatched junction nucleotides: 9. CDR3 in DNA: TGTGCCAGCAGTTTTTTCGGCAGGGGGACAAACACCGGGGAGCTGTTTTTT. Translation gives CASSFFGRGTNTGELFF.

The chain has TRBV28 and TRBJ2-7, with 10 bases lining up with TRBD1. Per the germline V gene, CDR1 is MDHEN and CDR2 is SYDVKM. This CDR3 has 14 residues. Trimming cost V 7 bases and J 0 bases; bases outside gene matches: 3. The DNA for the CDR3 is TGTGCCAGCAAAGGGACAGGGGCCTCCTACGAGCAGTACTTC. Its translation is CASKGTGASYEQYF.

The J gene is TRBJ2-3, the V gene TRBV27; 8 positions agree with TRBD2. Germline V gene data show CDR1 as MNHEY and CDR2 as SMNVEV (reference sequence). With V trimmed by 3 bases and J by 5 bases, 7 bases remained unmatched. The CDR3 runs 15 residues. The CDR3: CASSLTWREVDTQYF. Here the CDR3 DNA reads TGTGCCAGCAGTTTGACCTGGCGGGAGGTAGATACGCAGTATTTT.

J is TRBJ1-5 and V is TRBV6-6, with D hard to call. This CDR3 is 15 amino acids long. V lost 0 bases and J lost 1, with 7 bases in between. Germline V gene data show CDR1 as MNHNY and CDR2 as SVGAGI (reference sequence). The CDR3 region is CASSYSPTSNQPQHF. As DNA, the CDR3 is TGTGCCAGCAGTTACTCGCCCACGAGCAATCAGCCCCAGCATTTT.

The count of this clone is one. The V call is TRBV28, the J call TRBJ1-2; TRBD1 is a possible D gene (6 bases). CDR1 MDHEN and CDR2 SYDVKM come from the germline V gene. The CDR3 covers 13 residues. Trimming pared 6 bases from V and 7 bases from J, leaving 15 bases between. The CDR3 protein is CASRAGTTSGYTF. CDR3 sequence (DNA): TGTGCCAGCAGGGCCGGGACAACGTCTGGCTACACCTTC.

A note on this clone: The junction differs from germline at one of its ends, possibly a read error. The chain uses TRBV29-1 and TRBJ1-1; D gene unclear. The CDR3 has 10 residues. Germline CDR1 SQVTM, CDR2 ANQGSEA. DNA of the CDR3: TGCAGCGTTGAAGATCATGGGTATGTTTTT. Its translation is CSVEDHGYVF.

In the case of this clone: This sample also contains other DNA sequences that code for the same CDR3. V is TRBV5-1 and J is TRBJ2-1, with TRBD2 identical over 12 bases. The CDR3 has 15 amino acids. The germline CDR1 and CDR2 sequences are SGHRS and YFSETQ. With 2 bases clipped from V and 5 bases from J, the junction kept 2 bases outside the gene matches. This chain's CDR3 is CASSLGLAGHNEQFF. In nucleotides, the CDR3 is TGCGCCAGCAGCTTAGGACTAGCGGGACACAATGAGCAGTTCTTC.

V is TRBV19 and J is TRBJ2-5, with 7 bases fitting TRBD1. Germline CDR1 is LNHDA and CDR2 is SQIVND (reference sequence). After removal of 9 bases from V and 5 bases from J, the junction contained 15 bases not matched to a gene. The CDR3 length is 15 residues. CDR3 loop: CASTGQDSLGETQYF. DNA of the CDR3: TGTGCCAGCACCGGACAGGACTCCCTTGGGGAGACCCAGTACTTC.